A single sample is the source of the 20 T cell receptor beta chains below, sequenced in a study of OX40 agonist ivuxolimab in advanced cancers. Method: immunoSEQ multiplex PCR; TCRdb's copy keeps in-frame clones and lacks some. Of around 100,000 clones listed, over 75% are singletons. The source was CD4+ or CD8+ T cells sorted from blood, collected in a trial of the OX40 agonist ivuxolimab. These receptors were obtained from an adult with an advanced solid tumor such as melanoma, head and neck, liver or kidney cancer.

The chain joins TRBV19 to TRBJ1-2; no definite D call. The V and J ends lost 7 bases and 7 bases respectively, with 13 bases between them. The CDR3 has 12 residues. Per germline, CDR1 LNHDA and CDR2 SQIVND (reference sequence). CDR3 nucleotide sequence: TGTGCCAGTACCGGAGGGAGGGCTGGCTACACCTTC. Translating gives CASTGGRAGYTF.

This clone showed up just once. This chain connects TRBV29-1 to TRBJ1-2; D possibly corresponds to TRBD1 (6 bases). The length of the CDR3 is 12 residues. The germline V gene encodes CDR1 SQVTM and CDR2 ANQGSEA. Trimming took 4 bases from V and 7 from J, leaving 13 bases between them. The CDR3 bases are TGCAGCGTTGCCCGGGGGGCGTCTGGCTACACCTTC. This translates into CSVARGASGYTF.

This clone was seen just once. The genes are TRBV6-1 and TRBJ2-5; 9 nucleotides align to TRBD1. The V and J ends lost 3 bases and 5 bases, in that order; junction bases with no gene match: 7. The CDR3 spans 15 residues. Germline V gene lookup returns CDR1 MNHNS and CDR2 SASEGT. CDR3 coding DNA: TGTGCCAGCAGTGAGGGACAGGGTCCCCAGGAGACCCAGTACTTC. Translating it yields CASSEGQGPQETQYF.

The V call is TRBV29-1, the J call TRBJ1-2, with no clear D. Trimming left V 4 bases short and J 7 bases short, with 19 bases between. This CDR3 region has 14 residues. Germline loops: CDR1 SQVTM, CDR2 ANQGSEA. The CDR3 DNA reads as TGCAGCGTTGTTCCCGAGGGCGCGGGGAGTGGCTACACCTTC. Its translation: CSVVPEGAGSGYTF.

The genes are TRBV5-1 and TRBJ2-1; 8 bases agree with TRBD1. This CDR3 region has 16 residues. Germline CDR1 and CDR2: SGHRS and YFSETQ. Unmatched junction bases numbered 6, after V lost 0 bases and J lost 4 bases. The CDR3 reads CASSLGRTGIYNEQFF. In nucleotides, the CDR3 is TGCGCCAGCAGCTTGGGCCGGACAGGGATTTACAATGAGCAGTTCTTC.

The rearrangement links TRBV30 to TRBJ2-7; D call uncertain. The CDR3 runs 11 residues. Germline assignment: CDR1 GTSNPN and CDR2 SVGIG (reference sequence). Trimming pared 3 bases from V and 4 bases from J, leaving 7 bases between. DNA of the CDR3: TGTGCCTGGAGCACCGTTTACGAGCAGTACTTC. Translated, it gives CAWSTVYEQYF.

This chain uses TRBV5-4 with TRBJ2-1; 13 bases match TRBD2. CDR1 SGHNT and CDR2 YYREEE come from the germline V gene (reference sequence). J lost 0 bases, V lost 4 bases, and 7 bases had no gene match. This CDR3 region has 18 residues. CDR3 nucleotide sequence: TGTGCCAGCAGCAGGGGACTAGCGGGGATAGGCTCCTACAATGAGCAGTTCTTC. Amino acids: CASSRGLAGIGSYNEQFF.

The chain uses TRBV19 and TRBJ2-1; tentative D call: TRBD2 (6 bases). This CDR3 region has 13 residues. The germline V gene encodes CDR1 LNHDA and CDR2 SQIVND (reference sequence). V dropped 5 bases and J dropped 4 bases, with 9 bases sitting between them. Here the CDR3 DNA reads TGTGCCAGTAGTTTGGGACTGTACAATGAGCAGTTCTTC. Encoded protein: CASSLGLYNEQFF.

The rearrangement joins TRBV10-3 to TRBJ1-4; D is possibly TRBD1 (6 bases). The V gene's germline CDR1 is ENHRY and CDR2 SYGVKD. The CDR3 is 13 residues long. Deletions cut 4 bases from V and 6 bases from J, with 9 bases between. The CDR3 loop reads CAISANRDEKLFF. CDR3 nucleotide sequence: TGTGCCATCAGTGCAAACAGGGATGAAAAACTGTTTTTT.

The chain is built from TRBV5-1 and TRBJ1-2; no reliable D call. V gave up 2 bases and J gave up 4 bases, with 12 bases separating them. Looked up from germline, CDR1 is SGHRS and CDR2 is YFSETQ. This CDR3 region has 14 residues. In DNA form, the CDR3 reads TGCGCCAGCAGCTTACACCTTAGTAGCTATGGCTACACCTTC. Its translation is CASSLHLSSYGYTF.

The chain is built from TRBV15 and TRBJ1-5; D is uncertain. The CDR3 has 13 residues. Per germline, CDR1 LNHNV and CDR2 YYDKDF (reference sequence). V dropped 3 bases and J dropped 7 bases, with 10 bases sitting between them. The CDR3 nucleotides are TGTGCCACCAGCAGCGGCAGTCTGCAGCCCCAGCATTTT. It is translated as CATSSGSLQPQHF.

As DNA, the CDR3 is TGTGCCAGCTCACCTAACAGGGGTCCGGGCGCCGGGGAGCTGTTTTTT. Protein product: CASSPNRGPGAGELFF. The gene calls are TRBV18 and TRBJ2-2; 7 bases are a match to TRBD1. Germline V gene sequence: CDR1 KGHSH, CDR2 LQKENI. CDR3 length equals 16 residues. J was trimmed by 6 bases and V by 3 bases; bases with no gene match: 10.

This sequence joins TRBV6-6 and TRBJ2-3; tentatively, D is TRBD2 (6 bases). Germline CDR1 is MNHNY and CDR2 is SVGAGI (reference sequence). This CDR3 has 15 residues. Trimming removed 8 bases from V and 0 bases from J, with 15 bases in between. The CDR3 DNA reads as TGTGCCAGCCGTCTGGGGAGGACTAGCACAGATACGCAGTATTTT. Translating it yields CASRLGRTSTDTQYF.

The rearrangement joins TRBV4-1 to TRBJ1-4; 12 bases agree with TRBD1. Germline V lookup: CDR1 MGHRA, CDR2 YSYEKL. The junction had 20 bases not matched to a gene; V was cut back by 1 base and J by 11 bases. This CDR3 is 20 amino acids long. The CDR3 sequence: CASSQAHKGGTGGGWAKLFF. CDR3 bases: TGCGCCAGCAGCCAAGCCCACAAAGGGGGGACAGGGGGCGGATGGGCGAAACTGTTTTTT.

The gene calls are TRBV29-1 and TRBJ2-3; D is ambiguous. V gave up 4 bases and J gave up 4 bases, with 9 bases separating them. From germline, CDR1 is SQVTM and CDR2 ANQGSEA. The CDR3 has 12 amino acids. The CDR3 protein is CSVVEGADTQYF. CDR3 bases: TGCAGCGTTGTAGAAGGTGCAGATACGCAGTATTTT.

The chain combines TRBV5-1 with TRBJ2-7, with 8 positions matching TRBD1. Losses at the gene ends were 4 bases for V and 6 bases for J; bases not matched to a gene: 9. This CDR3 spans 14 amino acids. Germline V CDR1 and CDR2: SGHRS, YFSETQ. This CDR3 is CASSPGQASSEQYF. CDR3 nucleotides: TGCGCCAGCAGCCCGGGACAGGCGTCCAGCGAGCAGTACTTC.

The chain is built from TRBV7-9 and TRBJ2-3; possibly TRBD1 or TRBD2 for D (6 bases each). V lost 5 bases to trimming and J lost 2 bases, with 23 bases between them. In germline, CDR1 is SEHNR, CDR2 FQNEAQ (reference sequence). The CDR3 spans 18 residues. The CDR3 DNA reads TGTGCCAGCAGCCCCCCTCGGGGGCCCGGTTGGGTCACAGATACGCAGTATTTT. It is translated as CASSPPRGPGWVTDTQYF. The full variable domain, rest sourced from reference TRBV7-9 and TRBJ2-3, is DTGVSQNPRHKITKRGQNVTFRCDPISEHNRLYWYRQTLGQGPEFLTYFQNEAQLEKSRLLSDRFSAERPKGSFSTLEIQRTEQGDSAMYLCASSPPRGPGWVTDTQYFGPGTRLTVL.

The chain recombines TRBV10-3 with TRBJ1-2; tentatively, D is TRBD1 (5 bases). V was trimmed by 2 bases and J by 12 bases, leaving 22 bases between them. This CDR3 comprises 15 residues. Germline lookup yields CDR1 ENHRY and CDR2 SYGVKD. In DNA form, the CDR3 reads TGTGCCATCAGTGAGCGTGAAGGATTTGGGGGACGGGACACCTTC. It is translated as CAISEREGFGGRDTF.

In nucleotides, the CDR3 is TGTGCCAGCAGCCAGAACACTGAAGCTTTCTTT. Amino acids: CASSQNTEAFF. J is TRBJ1-1 and V is TRBV14; D unresolved. V was trimmed by 3 bases and J by 1 base, leaving 0 bases between them. The CDR3 is 11 residues long. The germline V gene encodes CDR1 SGHDN and CDR2 FVKESK.

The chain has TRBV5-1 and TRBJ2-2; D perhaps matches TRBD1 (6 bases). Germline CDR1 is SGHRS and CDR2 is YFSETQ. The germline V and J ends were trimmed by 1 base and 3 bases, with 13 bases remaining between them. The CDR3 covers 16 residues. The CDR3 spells CASSLLTGLDTGELFF. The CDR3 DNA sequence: TGCGCCAGCAGCTTGCTTACAGGGTTGGACACCGGGGAGCTGTTTTTT.